Below are 21 T cell receptor beta chains sequenced from a single sample in a study of T cell repertoires in cytomegalovirus infection. Their cognate antigens are unknown. Each CDR3 protein is one row after TCRdb ran MiXCR on the reads. The sample lists 650,000 to 900,000 distinct CDR3 sequences; about 28% were seen once. The sample in question was cultured CD8+ T cells from PBMCs, obtained from culture after CMV antigen stimulation. The source of these receptors is a human donor in good health (CMV status not recorded). Some clones in this sample may be carry-over from other donors' samples.

This clonotype was recorded many times. The chain is built from TRBV7-2 and TRBJ2-5, with D unresolved. The CDR3 totals 16 residues. The germline V gene encodes CDR1 SGHTA and CDR2 FQGNSA. V was trimmed by 1 base and J by 4 bases, leaving 16 bases between them. CDR3 protein: CASSLERSSNSETQYF. Here the CDR3 DNA reads TGTGCCAGCAGCTTAGAACGGAGTTCCAATTCAGAGACCCAGTACTTC.

Here the CDR3 DNA reads TGTGCCAGCAGCTTGACAACACAATCAACTAATGAAAAACTGTTTTTT. It specifies CASSLTTQSTNEKLFF. The rearrangement links TRBV5-4 to TRBJ1-4; D call uncertain. V lost 1 base, J lost 0 bases, and 10 bases lay in between. CDR3 size: 16 residues. CDR1 is SGHNT, CDR2 YYREEE, per germline (reference sequence).

This chain uses TRBV5-1 with TRBJ1-2; 7 bases map to TRBD1. CDR1 and CDR2 from the germline V gene are SGHRS and YFSETQ. There are 15 residues in the CDR3. V gave up 5 bases and J gave up 2 bases; unmatched junction bases: 9. The DNA of the CDR3 is TGCGCCAGCAGACCCCCCGGACAGGAAAACTATGGCTACACCTTC. It is translated as CASRPPGQENYGYTF.

This clonotype was seen ten or more times. The gene calls are TRBV27 and TRBJ1-5; D uncertain. The ends were cut back, 8 bases at V and 4 bases at J, with 12 bases in the middle. The CDR3 loop spans 13 amino acids. Germline CDR1 and CDR2: MNHEY and SMNVEV (reference sequence). The CDR3 here is CASGPQTNQPQHF. The CDR3 DNA reads TGTGCCAGCGGCCCACAGACGAATCAGCCCCAGCATTTT.

In its sample, this clonotype was seen a few times. V and J are TRBV29-1 and TRBJ2-5, with D maybe TRBD1 (5 bases). The CDR3 sequence is 13 residues long. Trimming stripped 7 bases from V and 5 bases from J, with 17 bases between. Per the germline V gene, CDR1 is SQVTM and CDR2 is ANQGSEA. The CDR3 sequence: CSGGQGLGETQYF. The CDR3 DNA sequence: TGCAGCGGCGGACAAGGTCTGGGGGAGACCCAGTACTTC.

This chain connects TRBV14 to TRBJ2-5; maybe TRBD1 (5 bases). Germline CDR1 is SGHDN and CDR2 is FVKESK. V lost 0 bases and J 5 bases, leaving 13 bases between the germline ends. This CDR3 comprises 15 residues. CDR3 nucleotides: TGTGCCAGCAGCCAAGATCTGTCAGGGTTTGAGACCCAGTACTTC. Protein sequence: CASSQDLSGFETQYF.

The chain is built from TRBV27 and TRBJ2-6, with D unresolved. The V gene's germline CDR1 is MNHEY and CDR2 SMNVEV (reference sequence). Trimming stripped 6 bases from V and 2 bases from J, with 11 bases between. The CDR3 sequence is 15 residues long. The DNA for the CDR3 is TGTGCCAGCAGCCCAGGATTGGCTGGGGCCAACGTCCTGACTTTC. It is translated as CASSPGLAGANVLTF.

In its sample, this clonotype was seen a few times. The V call is TRBV7-6, the J call TRBJ1-6; D is ambiguous. The V and J ends lost 0 bases and 7 bases respectively, with 7 bases between them. The CDR3 is made up of 14 amino acids. Germline lookup yields CDR1 SGHVS and CDR2 FNYEAQ. This CDR3 reads CASSLAKLNSPLHF. In nucleotides, the CDR3 is TGTGCCAGCAGCTTAGCGAAGTTGAATTCACCCCTCCACTTT.

This clonotype was seen repeatedly, ten times or more. V is TRBV7-6 and J is TRBJ1-1, with 7 bases identical to TRBD1. The germline CDR1 and CDR2 sequences are SGHVS and FNYEAQ. The CDR3 runs 15 residues. V lost 2 bases, J lost 2 bases, and 5 bases stayed unmatched. CDR3 sequence (DNA): TGTGCCAGCAGCTTAACCAGGGACAGTAACACTGAAGCTTTCTTT. Its protein product is CASSLTRDSNTEAFF.

The chain recombines TRBV7-4 with TRBJ2-5, with TRBD2 matching over 7 bases. From germline, CDR1 is SGHVT and CDR2 SQSDAQ. V lost 4 bases and J lost 3; bases outside the gene matches: 14. The CDR3 is 17 amino acids. The CDR3 region is CASSSLVYKAGKETQYF. The CDR3 bases are TGTGCCAGCAGCTCACTTGTTTACAAAGCGGGGAAAGAGACCCAGTACTTC.

The rearrangement uses TRBV19 and TRBJ2-7, with TRBD2 as a possible D gene (5 bases). Between the trimmed V and J ends, which lost 3 bases and 2 bases, there was a span of 11 bases. There are 14 residues in the CDR3. Germline V gene lookup returns CDR1 LNHDA and CDR2 SQIVND (reference sequence). In DNA, the CDR3 is TGTGCCAGTAGTATGGGGAGTGCTACCTACGAGCAGTACTTC. Its translation is CASSMGSATYEQYF. Combining the CDR3 with reference TRBV19 and TRBJ2-7 gives the whole variable domain DGGITQSPKYLFRKEGQNVTLSCEQNLNHDAMYWYRQDPGQGLRLIYYSQIVNDFQKGDIAEGYSVSREKKESFPLTVTSAQKNPTAFYLCASSMGSATYEQYFGPGTRLTVT.

A note on this clonotype: The junction does not match germline at one end; this may be a read error. The chain is built from TRBV7-9 and TRBJ2-3, with D uncertain. The CDR3 totals 18 residues. Germline CDR1 reads SEHNR; CDR2 reads FQNEAQ (reference sequence). The CDR3 loop reads CVSSRRYIGPSGTDTQYF. DNA of the CDR3: TGTGTCAGCAGCCGAAGATATATCGGTCCTTCGGGCACAGATACGCAGTATTTT.

This clonotype was detected only a few times. The genes are TRBV15 and TRBJ2-3; TRBD1 or TRBD2 may be the D gene (5 bases each). CDR1 is LNHNV, CDR2 YYDKDF, per germline (reference sequence). V was trimmed by 0 bases and J by 2 bases, leaving 21 bases between them. This CDR3 spans 19 amino acids. As DNA, the CDR3 is TGTGCCACCAGCAGAGATTTCCCCCGGGACCATCCCTTCACAGATACGCAGTATTTT. Amino acid sequence: CATSRDFPRDHPFTDTQYF.

The CDR3 protein is CASSFFSGGQYNEQFF. DNA for the CDR3: TGTGCCAGCAGCTTCTTTTCGGGGGGACAGTACAATGAGCAGTTCTTC. The J gene is TRBJ2-1, the V gene TRBV7-6; either TRBD1 or TRBD2 may fit D (7 bases each). Trimming left V 3 bases short and J 4 bases short, with 16 bases between. There are 16 residues in the CDR3. Germline V gene lookup returns CDR1 SGHVS and CDR2 FNYEAQ. Complete variable domain (other parts from reference TRBV7-6 and TRBJ2-1): GAGVSQSPRYKVTKRGQDVALRCDPISGHVSLYWYRQALGQGPEFLTYFNYEAQQDKSGLPNDRFSAERPEGSISTLTIQRTEQRDSAMYRCASSFFSGGQYNEQFFGPGTRLTVL.

This rearrangement joins TRBV5-6 to TRBJ2-1, with 8 bases fitting TRBD1. J was trimmed by 6 bases and V by 1 base; bases with no gene match: 12. Germline-derived CDR1 and CDR2 are SGHDT and YYEEEE. This CDR3 has 17 residues. The CDR3 bases are TGTGCCAGCAGCTTGAATCGCGCACAGGGGGTCATCAATGAGCAGTTCTTC. It translates to CASSLNRAQGVINEQFF.

V is TRBV10-2 and J is TRBJ1-2; D is perhaps TRBD1 (6 bases). CDR3 length: 13 residues. Germline V gene data show CDR1 as WSHSY and CDR2 as SAAADI. V gave up 6 bases and J gave up 6 bases, with 14 bases separating them. CDR3 protein: CASRPGQRHGYTF. Here the CDR3 DNA reads TGCGCCAGCAGGCCGGGACAACGGCATGGCTACACCTTC.

This clonotype was seen only a few times. V usage is TRBV7-6 and J usage is TRBJ1-1, with 11 bases matching TRBD1. Trimming cost V 5 bases and J 0 bases; bases outside gene matches: 8. This CDR3 comprises 17 residues. Germline V gene data show CDR1 as SGHVS and CDR2 as FNYEAQ. The CDR3 spells CASSGGQGAFMNTEAFF. For the CDR3, the DNA is TGTGCCAGCAGCGGCGGACAGGGGGCTTTCATGAACACTGAAGCTTTCTTT.

The genes are TRBV3-1 and TRBJ2-7; D unresolved. The CDR3 has 14 amino acids. The V end was cut by 0 bases, the J end by 6 bases, with 12 bases between. Germline values: CDR1 LGHDT, CDR2 YNNKEL (reference sequence). CDR3 region: CASSQEYRGPEQYF. CDR3 sequence (DNA): TGTGCCAGCAGCCAAGAGTACCGAGGTCCCGAGCAGTACTTC.

CDR3 in DNA: TGTGCCAGCAGCTTACAGGGACAGGGCCACCCTTTGCAGTATTTT. It yields the protein CASSLQGQGHPLQYF. This sequence joins TRBV7-2 and TRBJ2-3, with 9 bases fitting TRBD1. V was pared by 2 bases and J by 11 bases, with 11 bases of the junction left unmatched. CDR3 length equals 15 residues. Germline-derived CDR1 and CDR2 are SGHTA and FQGNSA.

This sequence joins TRBV6-5 and TRBJ2-1; a possible D gene is TRBD2 (7 bases). The CDR3 is 16 amino acids. CDR1 MNHEY and CDR2 SVGAGI come from the germline V gene. Trimming pared 0 bases from V and 0 bases from J, leaving 9 bases between. CDR3: CASSYSGGASYNEQFF. The CDR3 nucleotides are TGTGCCAGCAGTTACTCGGGGGGGGCCTCCTACAATGAGCAGTTCTTC.

The chain has TRBV20-1 and TRBJ1-6, with a tentative D call TRBD1 (5 bases). Deletions cut 3 bases from V and 10 bases from J, with 16 bases between. There are 14 residues in the CDR3. Looked up from germline, CDR1 is DFQATT and CDR2 is SNEGSKA (reference sequence). CDR3 in amino acids: CSASGAGITSPLHF. The CDR3 DNA sequence: TGCAGTGCTAGCGGCGCAGGGATCACCTCACCCCTCCACTTT.